This T cell receptor (beta chain) comes out of a study of blood T cell repertoires in COVID-19. Germline V gene data show CDR1 as KGHSH and CDR2 as LQKENI. The CDR3 loop spans 17 amino acids. The trim removed 9 bases at V and 4 bases at J, leaving 16 bases unmatched. In the authors' methods: Estimates of nucleated cell counts were drawn from the amplification of reference gene primers. The assay was immunoSEQ multiplex PCR, and TCRdb's table has in-frame clones only and misses some. V and J calls and clone size are copied from that table; D and trimming were computed from the DNA. The sample holds about 440,000 clones; around 88% are singletons and the top ten take around 12%.

The sequence derives from a woman between 45 and 60 years old with COVID-19, enrolled during active disease. The rearrangement uses TRBV18 and TRBJ2-2, with 8 bases fitting TRBD1. The specimen sequenced was peripheral blood. In DNA, the CDR3 is TGTGCCAGTTCTTCTTCCCCGGGACAGGACCCCACCGGGGAGCTGTTTTTT. It translates to CASSSSPGQDPTGELFF.